This TCR beta chain was captured by sequencing in a study of CD8+CD57+ T cells in acquired aplastic anemia. Genomic DNA, serving as template, underwent TCR beta VDJ and CDR3 profiling. TCRdb ran MiXCR on the reads and lists one entry per CDR3 protein. Among around 400,000 distinct CDR3 sequences listed, 65% to 80% were seen once. Study-wide results and caveats: Roughly 30 CD8+ CDR3 sequences occurred in both the patients and the controls.

Of note for this clonotype: What it binds is unknown.

The sequenced material came from sorted CD4+, CD8+, or CD8+CD57+ T cells (not recorded which) from PBMCs. This receptor was taken from a human donor in good health, serving as a control.

In nucleotides, the CDR3 is TGTGCCAGCAGCTTCGGACAGGGCGCGGGATATACGCAGTATTTT. Translation gives CASSFGQGAGYTQYF. The V gene is TRBV7-3, the J gene TRBJ2-3, with 8 positions matching TRBD1. Trimming removed 3 bases from V and 7 bases from J; junction bases left unmatched: 9. In germline, CDR1 is SGHTA, CDR2 FQGTGA. The CDR3 has 15 residues.